This T cell receptor (beta chain) derives from a study of response to subunit inactivated influenza vaccine. Each CDR3 protein is one row after TCRdb ran MiXCR on the RT-PCR reads. The sample shows a few hundred thousand distinct CDR3 sequences, about 15% of them seen only once. The germline V gene has CDR1 SGHDN and CDR2 FVKESK. The CDR3 has 17 residues. V was pared by 1 base and J by 6 bases, with 9 bases of the junction left unmatched. Overall study results and limits: The authors put forward the suggestion that each seasonal influenza vaccination may bring in only a limited number of new T cells.

On this clonotype itself: Its antigen is unknown.

Source: PBMCs from blood, taken less than 13 days after vaccination. This clonotype originated in a man over 45 who received an inactivated influenza vaccine. The V call is TRBV14, the J call TRBJ2-2, with 9 bases lining up with TRBD1. In DNA form, the CDR3 reads TGTGCCAGCAGCCAAGTTCGGGACAGGGTGTTCTCCGGGGAGCTGTTTTTT. Its translation is CASSQVRDRVFSGELFF.